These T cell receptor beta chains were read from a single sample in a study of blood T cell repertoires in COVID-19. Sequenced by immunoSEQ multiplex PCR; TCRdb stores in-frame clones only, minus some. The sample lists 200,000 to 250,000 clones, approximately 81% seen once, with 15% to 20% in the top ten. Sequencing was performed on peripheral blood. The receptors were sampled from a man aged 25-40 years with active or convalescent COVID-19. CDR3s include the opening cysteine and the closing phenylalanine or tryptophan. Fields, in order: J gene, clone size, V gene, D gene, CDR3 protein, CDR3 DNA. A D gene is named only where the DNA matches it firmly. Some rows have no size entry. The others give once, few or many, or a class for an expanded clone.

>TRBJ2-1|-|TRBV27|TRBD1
CASSLIGQGVDNEQFF
TGTGCCAGCAGTTTAATCGGACAGGGGGTGGACAATGAGCAGTTCTTC
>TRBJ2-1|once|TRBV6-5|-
CASSWGGEQFF
TGTGCCAGCAGTTGGGGGGGCGAGCAGTTCTTC
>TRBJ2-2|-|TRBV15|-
CATSRERTGELFF
TGTGCCACCAGCAGAGAGAGGACCGGGGAGCTGTTTTTT
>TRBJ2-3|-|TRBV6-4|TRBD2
CASSASGTDTQYF
TGTGCCAGCAGTGCTAGCGGGACAGATACGCAGTATTTT
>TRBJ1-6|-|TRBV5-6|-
CASSLTGQPNSPLHF
TGTGCCAGCAGCCTTACGGGACAACCAAATTCACCCCTCCACTTT
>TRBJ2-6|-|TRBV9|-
CASSGRQFQAGANVLTF
TGTGCCAGCAGCGGGAGACAGTTCCAAGCGGGGGCCAACGTCCTGACTTTC
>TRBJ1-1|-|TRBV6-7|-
CAKFIGTTNTEAFF
TGTGCCAAGTTTATCGGGACAACGAACACTGAAGCTTTCTTT
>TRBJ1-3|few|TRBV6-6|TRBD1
CASSYDRAGNTIYF
TGTGCCAGCAGTTACGACAGGGCTGGAAACACCATATATTTT
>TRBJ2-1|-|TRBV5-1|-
CASSLALSGRNEQFF
TGCGCCAGCAGCTTGGCCCTGTCAGGCCGCAATGAGCAGTTCTTC
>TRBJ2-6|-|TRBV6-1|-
CASSEAGAGANVLTF
TGTGCCAGCAGTGAAGCAGGGGCTGGGGCCAACGTCCTGACTTTC
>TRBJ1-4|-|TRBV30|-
CAWSGGGNEKLFF
TGTGCCTGGAGTGGAGGGGGAAATGAAAAACTGTTTTTT
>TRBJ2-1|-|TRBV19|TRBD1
CASSIASGGPPPFF
TGTGCCAGTAGTATAGCGTCAGGGGGCCCCCCGCCGTTCTTC
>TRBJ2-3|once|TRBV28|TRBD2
CASSPTSGRVSGPDTQYF
TGTGCCAGCAGTCCGACTAGCGGGAGGGTTTCGGGGCCAGATACGCAGTATTTT
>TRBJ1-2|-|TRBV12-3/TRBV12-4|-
CASGIAGAYGYTF
TGTGCCAGCGGTATCGCTGGGGCCTATGGCTACACCTTC
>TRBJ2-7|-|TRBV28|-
CASSLSAYEQYF
TGTGCCAGCAGTTTATCCGCGTACGAGCAGTACTTC
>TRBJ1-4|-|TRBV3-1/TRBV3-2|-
CASSLIVSGARIEKLFF
TGTGCCAGCAGCCTGATTGTATCTGGGGCGCGGATTGAAAAACTGTTTTTT
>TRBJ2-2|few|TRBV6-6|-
CASSYVSGGTGELFF
TGTGCCAGCAGTTACGTGTCGGGTGGGACCGGGGAGCTGTTTTTT
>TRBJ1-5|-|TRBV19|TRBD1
CASSIDGTGTVAQHF
TGTGCCAGTAGTATAGACGGGACAGGGACGGTGGCCCAGCATTTT
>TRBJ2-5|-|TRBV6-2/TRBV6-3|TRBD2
CASSYLAGSEETQYF
TGTGCCAGCAGTTACTTAGCGGGGTCGGAAGAGACCCAGTACTTC
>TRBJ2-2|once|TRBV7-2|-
CASSPRLTTGELFF
TGTGCCAGCAGCCCCCGTCTAACCACCGGGGAGCTGTTTTTT
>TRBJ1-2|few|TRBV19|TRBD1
CASRGQGTGGYTF
TGTGCCAGTAGGGGACAGGGAACTGGTGGCTACACCTTC
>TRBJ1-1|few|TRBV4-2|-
CASSQGENTEAFF
TGTGCCAGCAGCCAGGGCGAGAACACTGAAGCTTTCTTT